This T cell receptor beta chain was captured in a study of shared clonotypes between healthy human individuals. Some clones are missing from TCRdb's copy, which holds only in-frame ones; the method was immunoSEQ multiplex PCR. This table has about 490,000 clones, approximately 81% appearing once. This clone was counted between two and nine times. The clonotype comes from a woman aged 40 to 49 in good health. Some clones in this sample may be carry-over from other donors' samples. Sequenced material: PBMCs.

The CDR3 protein is CASSLRTGREQFF. The CDR3 DNA sequence: TGTGCCAGCAGTCTAAGGACAGGGCGGGAGCAGTTCTTC. This rearrangement joins TRBV6-5 to TRBJ2-1, with TRBD1 matching over 8 bases. This CDR3 comprises 13 residues. Per germline, CDR1 MNHEY and CDR2 SVGAGI. V shed 5 bases and J 10 bases; nucleotides not matched to a gene: 7.